This T cell receptor beta chain came from a study of cytomegalovirus exposure and HLA in healthy donors. Broader study findings: Apart from CMV serostatus, no immune exposure information was available. A later analysis showed that HLA-associated TCR beta chains had undergone more clonal expansion than equally common others.

Germline CDR1 SGHVS, CDR2 FQNEAQ. Trimming removed 5 bases at V and 7 bases at J, with 15 bases between. The CDR3 extends over 14 amino acids. Vbeta (60) and Jbeta (13) primers were used in the PCR. The table came from immunoSEQ multiplex PCR; TCRdb's copy has only in-frame clones and leaves some out. The data show roughly 190,000 clones, approximately 82% seen once. On this clone itself: Its target is not known.

Input material: PBMCs. The chain uses TRBV7-8 and TRBJ2-1; TRBD2 is a possible D gene (5 bases). The sequence was collected from a woman aged 45-60 years in good health and CMV-seropositive. Here the CDR3 DNA reads TGTGCCAGCAGCCTGGAAACTGGACTGAATGAGCAGTTCTTC. It specifies CASSLETGLNEQFF.